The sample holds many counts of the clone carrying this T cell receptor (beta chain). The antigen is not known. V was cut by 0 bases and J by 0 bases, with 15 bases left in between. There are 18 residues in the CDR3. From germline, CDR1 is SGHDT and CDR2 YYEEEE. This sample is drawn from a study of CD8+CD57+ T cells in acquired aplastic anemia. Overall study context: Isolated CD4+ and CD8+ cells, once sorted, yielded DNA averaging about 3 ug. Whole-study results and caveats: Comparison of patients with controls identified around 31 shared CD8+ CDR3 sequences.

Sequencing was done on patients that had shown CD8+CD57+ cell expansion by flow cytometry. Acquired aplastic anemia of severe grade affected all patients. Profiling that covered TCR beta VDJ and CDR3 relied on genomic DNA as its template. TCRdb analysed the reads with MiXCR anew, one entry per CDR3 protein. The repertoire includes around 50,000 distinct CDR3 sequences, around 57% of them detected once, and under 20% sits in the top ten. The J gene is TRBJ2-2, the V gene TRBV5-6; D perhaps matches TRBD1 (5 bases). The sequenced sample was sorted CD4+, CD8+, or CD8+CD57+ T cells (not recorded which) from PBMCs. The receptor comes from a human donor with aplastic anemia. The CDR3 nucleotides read TGTGCCAGCAGCTTGGCCGGAGAGACAGACCCGAACACCGGGGAGCTGTTTTTT. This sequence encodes CASSLAGETDPNTGELFF.